This TCR beta chain is from a study of patients and donors after allogeneic stem cell transplantation. Germline CDR1 is KGHSH and CDR2 is LQKENI. Trimming took 1 base from V and 5 from J; bases not matched to a gene: 1. The CDR3 covers 15 residues. TCRdb re-derived calls from the RT-PCR reads in MiXCR, one entry per CDR3 protein. The table has 920,000 or so distinct CDR3 sequences, 15% to 20% seen once; the top ten hold 5% to 7.5%. The TCR originated in a human donor who was either an allogeneic HSCT recipient or a stem cell or donor lymphocyte infusion donor (not recorded which). It is not recorded whose cells these are; they may come from a transplant donor. The gene calls are TRBV18 and TRBJ2-2; TRBD2 agrees at 10 bases. Specimen: blood, either unsorted or a sorted T cell fraction (not recorded which). CDR3 sequence reads: CASSPLAGGTGELFF. In nucleotides, the CDR3 is TGTGCCAGCTCACCACTAGCGGGAGGAACCGGGGAGCTGTTTTTT. Full variable domain (outside the CDR3, taken from reference TRBV18 and TRBJ2-2): NAGVMQNPRHLVRRRGQEARLRCSPMKGHSHVYWYRQLPEEGLKFMVYLQKENIIDESGMPKERFSAEFPKEGPSILRIQQVVRGDSAAYFCASSPLAGGTGELFFGEGSRLTVL.